These 21 T cell receptor beta chains originate from one sample sequenced in a study of identical twins (dated by TCRdb to the mid-2010s). The library was obtained by 5' RACE. TCRdb shows the sequencer as Illumina HiSeq 2000. TCRdb redid the processing of the public reads, applying fastp at Q25 and MiXCR, and retained in-frame beta chains. All rows with the same CDR3 protein become a single entry with the most common DNA and genes. The sample has around 960,000 distinct CDR3 sequences on record, approximately 13% of them singletons. The biggest ten clones account for around 1.6% of the sample. The sample was also reused in another study, on yellow fever vaccine responses in identical twins.

What was sequenced was PBMCs. The receptor set was obtained from a young woman in good health.

This clonotype came up a few times. The V gene is TRBV7-8, the J gene TRBJ2-1, with 12 positions matching TRBD2. Looked up from germline, CDR1 is SGHVS and CDR2 is FQNEAQ. Trimming took 5 bases from V and 9 from J; bases not matched to a gene: 17. This CDR3 is built from 18 residues. DNA of the CDR3: TGTGCCAGCAGCCGGCGACGCTGGACTAGCGGGAAGCAGGGTGAGCAGTTCTTC. It translates to CASSRRRWTSGKQGEQFF.

The V call is TRBV5-5, the J call TRBJ2-5; TRBD1 is a possible D gene (6 bases). Germline assignment: CDR1 SGHKS and CDR2 YYEKEE (reference sequence). The CDR3 sequence is 15 residues long. V was pared by 4 bases and J by 5 bases, with 18 bases between. CDR3 sequence reads: CASSHDIRQAETQYF. CDR3 nucleotides: TGTGCCAGCAGCCACGATATTAGACAGGCGGAGACCCAGTACTTC. The whole variable domain, filled in from reference TRBV5-5 and TRBJ2-5, reads DAGVTQSPTHLIKTRGQQVTLRCSPISGHKSVSWYQQVLGQGPQFIFQYYEKEERGRGNFPDRFSARQFPNYSSELNVNALLLGDSALYLCASSHDIRQAETQYFGPGTRLLVL.

The chain recombines TRBV3-1 with TRBJ2-7, with 9 bases matching TRBD1. After removal of 3 bases from V and 0 bases from J, the junction contained 0 bases not matched to a gene. The CDR3 extends over 14 amino acids. The V gene's germline CDR1 is LGHDT and CDR2 YNNKEL (reference sequence). The CDR3 here is CASSQGQGSYEQYV. CDR3 bases: TGTGCCAGCAGCCAGGGACAGGGCTCCTACGAGCAGTACGTC.

This clonotype was observed many times. The chain couples TRBV12-3 or TRBV12-4 to TRBJ1-5; maybe TRBD1 (6 bases). Trimming pared 3 bases from V and 3 bases from J, leaving 12 bases between. CDR3 size: 15 residues. This CDR3 is CASSFGGQANQPQHF. Written as DNA, the CDR3 is TGTGCCAGCAGTTTTGGGGGACAAGCCAATCAGCCCCAGCATTTT.

V is TRBV7-9 and J is TRBJ2-2; perhaps TRBD2 as D (6 bases). Germline CDR1 reads SEHNR; CDR2 reads FQNEAQ (reference sequence). The CDR3 has 16 amino acids. V lost 7 bases and J 2 bases, leaving 17 bases between the germline ends. The CDR3 sequence is CASTTGVARNTGELFF. The CDR3 DNA follows: TGTGCCAGCACCACGGGGGTAGCGAGAAACACCGGGGAGCTGTTTTTT.

This sequence joins TRBV11-2 and TRBJ2-1; TRBD1 is a possible D gene (5 bases). Trimming shortened V by 5 bases and J by 8 bases, and 10 bases separated the two germline ends. Germline lookup yields CDR1 SGHAT and CDR2 FQNNGV. This CDR3 has 12 amino acids. Written as DNA, the CDR3 is TGTGCCAGCAGCGGGGCGCAGGATGAGCAGTTCTTC. Amino acid sequence: CASSGAQDEQFF.

V is TRBV4-1 and J is TRBJ2-7, with D possibly TRBD2 on 8 matching bases. The germline gives CDR1 MGHRA, CDR2 YSYEKL. The CDR3 is 16 residues long. Trimming pared 0 bases from V and 3 bases from J, leaving 15 bases between. The CDR3 DNA sequence: TGCGCCAGCAGCCAAGAGGTCGGGAGGGGGCACTACGAGCAGTACTTC. Encoded protein: CASSQEVGRGHYEQYF.

The J gene is TRBJ1-1, the V gene TRBV19; 8 bases agree with TRBD1. This CDR3 is 15 amino acids long. In germline, CDR1 is LNHDA, CDR2 SQIVND (reference sequence). The V gene end was trimmed by 6 bases and the J gene end by 7 bases; junction bases not matched to a gene: 13. The CDR3 reads CASSPTGQGRNEAFF. The CDR3 bases are TGTGCCAGTAGCCCCACCGGACAGGGTCGGAATGAAGCTTTCTTT.

V is TRBV7-9 and J is TRBJ2-1; D not certain. The CDR3 is made up of 13 amino acids. CDR1 SEHNR and CDR2 FQNEAQ come from the germline V gene (reference sequence). Deletions cut 5 bases from V and 9 bases from J, with 14 bases between. CDR3 protein: CASSPGQASEQFF. CDR3 nucleotides: TGTGCCAGCAGCCCCGGCCAAGCGTCTGAGCAGTTCTTC.

J is TRBJ1-3 and V is TRBV28; TRBD1 is a possible D gene (5 bases). CDR3 length: 15 residues. From germline, CDR1 is MDHEN and CDR2 SYDVKM. V lost 7 bases and J lost 4, with 17 bases in between. CDR3 in amino acids: CASTVGWDWGNTIYF. The CDR3 coding sequence is TGTGCCAGCACCGTCGGGTGGGACTGGGGAAACACCATATATTTT.

The V call is TRBV5-1, the J call TRBJ2-5, with TRBD1 matching 9 bases. J lost 0 bases, V lost 4 bases, and 7 bases had no gene match. Germline loops: CDR1 SGHRS, CDR2 YFSETQ. CDR3 length equals 16 residues. CDR3 sequence (DNA): TGCGCCAGCAGCGGGGTCGACAGGGGGTACCAAGAGACCCAGTACTTC. This translates into CASSGVDRGYQETQYF.

There are a few counts of this clonotype. This chain joins TRBV11-2 and TRBJ1-1; 7 nucleotides match TRBD1. Germline CDR1 reads SGHAT; CDR2 reads FQNNGV. Losses at the gene ends were 8 bases for V and 7 bases for J; bases not matched to a gene: 4. The CDR3 has 11 residues. The CDR3 sequence is CASGRQGEAFF. As DNA, the CDR3 is TGTGCCAGCGGACGACAGGGTGAAGCTTTCTTT. The whole variable domain, remainder taken from reference TRBV11-2 and TRBJ1-1, is EAGVAQSPRYKIIEKRQSVAFWCNPISGHATLYWYQQILGQGPKLLIQFQNNGVVDDSQLPKDRFSAERLKGVDSTLKIQPAKLEDSAVYLCASGRQGEAFFGQGTRLTVV.

The genes are TRBV5-1 and TRBJ1-4, with no clear D. The germline V gene encodes CDR1 SGHRS and CDR2 YFSETQ. Between the trimmed V and J ends, which lost 3 bases and 0 bases, there was a span of 12 bases. This CDR3 has 16 amino acids. DNA for the CDR3: TGCGCCAGCAGCTGGGGTTCCCCTTCAACTAATGAAAAACTGTTTTTT. This codes for CASSWGSPSTNEKLFF.

This clonotype was detected ten times or more. This chain links TRBV3-1 with TRBJ2-2, with D perhaps being TRBD1 or TRBD2 (5 bases each). CDR3 size: 15 residues. V lost 4 bases and J 3 bases, leaving 12 bases between the germline ends. The germline V gene has CDR1 LGHDT and CDR2 YNNKEL (reference sequence). CDR3 bases: TGTGCCAGCAGCCCCGGGACGAGTTACACCGGGGAGCTGTTTTTT. It codes for CASSPGTSYTGELFF. Full variable domain (missing parts from reference TRBV3-1 and TRBJ2-2): DTAVSQTPKYLVTQMGNDKSIKCEQNLGHDTMYWYKQDSKKFLKIMFSYNNKELIINETVPNRFSPKSPDKAHLNLHINSLELGDSAVYFCASSPGTSYTGELFFGEGSRLTVL.

In its sample, this clonotype was seen a few times. V and J are TRBV9 and TRBJ2-5; the match to TRBD1 covers 8 bases. This CDR3 has 15 amino acids. The germline V gene encodes CDR1 SGDLS and CDR2 YYNGEE. After removal of 3 bases from V and 5 bases from J, the junction contained 9 bases not matched to a gene. The CDR3 loop is CASSDSDRGWETQYF. The CDR3 DNA sequence: TGTGCCAGCAGCGACAGTGACAGGGGATGGGAGACCCAGTACTTC.

This clonotype was seen at least ten times. V usage is TRBV5-1 and J usage is TRBJ2-1, with D maybe TRBD1 (5 bases). The CDR3 is 14 residues long. The germline V gene has CDR1 SGHRS and CDR2 YFSETQ. V was cut by 0 bases and J by 4 bases, with 8 bases left in between. CDR3 in DNA: TGCGCCAGCAGCTTGGATCCAGGGTACAATGAGCAGTTCTTC. Translating gives CASSLDPGYNEQFF. The whole variable domain, filled in from reference TRBV5-1 and TRBJ2-1, reads KAGVTQTPRYLIKTRGQQVTLSCSPISGHRSVSWYQQTPGQGLQFLFEYFSETQRNKGNFPGRFSGRQFSNSRSEMNVSTLELGDSALYLCASSLDPGYNEQFFGPGTRLTVL.

This clonotype has at least ten counts. V gene TRBV6-5 combines with J gene TRBJ2-6, with D tentatively TRBD1 or TRBD2 (5 bases each). CDR1 and CDR2 from the germline V gene are MNHEY and SVGAGI. This CDR3 region has 14 residues. V dropped 4 bases and J dropped 1 base, with 5 bases sitting between them. DNA of the CDR3: TGTGCCAGCAGTTGGGGGTCTGGGGCCAACGTCCTGACTTTC. Amino acids: CASSWGSGANVLTF.

In this sample, this clonotype turned up a few times. V gene TRBV5-1 combines with J gene TRBJ1-2, with D uncertain. Trimming pared 4 bases from V and 5 bases from J, leaving 12 bases between. CDR1 and CDR2 from the germline V gene are SGHRS and YFSETQ. CDR3 size: 13 residues. CDR3 sequence: CASSIETSYGYTF. In DNA form, the CDR3 reads TGCGCCAGCAGCATTGAAACGTCTTATGGCTACACCTTC.

This clonotype appeared a few times. J is TRBJ2-6 and V is TRBV10-3; 8 bases line up with TRBD1. Germline V gene lookup returns CDR1 ENHRY and CDR2 SYGVKD. The CDR3 is 18 residues long. The trim removed 7 bases at V and 5 bases at J, leaving 16 bases unmatched. The CDR3 DNA reads TGTGCCATCAATGCTTTTGACAGGGGATTGTCTAGGGCCAACGTCCTGACTTTC. Protein: CAINAFDRGLSRANVLTF.

The gene calls are TRBV20-1 and TRBJ2-4; no firm D call. Deletions cut 5 bases from V and 1 base from J, with 9 bases between. CDR1 DFQATT and CDR2 SNEGSKA come from the germline V gene (reference sequence). The CDR3 has 13 residues. Written as DNA, the CDR3 is TGCAGTGCTCACGTGGAGGCCAAAAACATTCAGTACTTC. Protein: CSAHVEAKNIQYF.

V gene TRBV19 combines with J gene TRBJ2-3; D is possibly TRBD1 or TRBD2 (5 bases each). The germline V and J ends were trimmed by 5 bases and 6 bases, with 21 bases remaining between them. The CDR3 has 16 residues. Germline CDR1 is LNHDA and CDR2 is SQIVND (reference sequence). CDR3 bases: TGTGCCAGTAGTGCCAACCCCGGGACGAGAGTTGATACGCAGTATTTT. This translates into CASSANPGTRVDTQYF.